One sample yielded the 24 T cell receptor beta chains listed below, sequenced in a study of T cells after yellow fever vaccination. A single record per CDR3 protein comes from TCRdb applying MiXCR to the 5' RACE reads. Found here are under 20,000 distinct CDR3 sequences, more than 4% of them singletons; the top ten hold 0.35% to 0.45%. This material consisted of PBMCs, either bulk or a sorted T-cell subset (CD4+, CD8+, memory, or dextramer-sorted; not recorded which), taken 15 days after the yellow fever booster vaccination. These TCRs come from a man younger than 45 who received the YFV17D yellow fever vaccine.

This clonotype was seen many times. The rearrangement uses TRBV2 and TRBJ2-5; 8 bases are a match to TRBD2. J gave up 5 bases and V 7 bases, and 9 bases lay outside the gene matches. Germline V gene sequence: CDR1 SNHLY, CDR2 FYNNEI. The CDR3 consists of 14 residues. CDR3 loop: CASNEVAGIETQYF. CDR3 DNA: TGTGCCAGCAATGAGGTAGCGGGAATTGAGACCCAGTACTTC.

This clonotype has at least ten counts. The J gene is TRBJ2-1, the V gene TRBV15; the D gene is possibly TRBD2 (6 bases). The V gene's germline CDR1 is LNHNV and CDR2 YYDKDF (reference sequence). V lost 6 bases, J lost 7 bases, and 22 bases lay in between. This CDR3 is built from 16 residues. Here the CDR3 reads CATRSLREAGLNEQFF. Here the CDR3 DNA reads TGTGCCACCAGAAGTCTTAGGGAGGCCGGCCTTAATGAGCAGTTCTTC.

This clonotype was seen repeatedly, ten times or more. The chain joins TRBV7-2 to TRBJ2-3; D call uncertain. Trimming cost V 10 bases and J 5 bases, with 10 bases left between them. The CDR3 runs 11 residues. CDR1 SGHTA and CDR2 FQGNSA come from the germline V gene. The CDR3 sequence is CAKQGKDTQYF. CDR3 in DNA: TGTGCCAAACAAGGGAAAGATACGCAGTATTTT.

This clonotype has at least ten counts. This sequence joins TRBV6-2 or TRBV6-3 and TRBJ2-7; D possibly uses TRBD1 or TRBD2 (6 bases each). Germline loops: CDR1 MNHEY, CDR2 SVGEGT. Trimming cost V 6 bases and J 4 bases, with 19 bases left between them. The CDR3 loop spans 15 amino acids. This CDR3 reads CASRTTGGIRYEQYF. CDR3 bases: TGTGCCAGCAGAACGACAGGCGGGATTCGGTACGAGCAGTACTTC.

This clonotype has ten or more counts. V and J are TRBV5-6 and TRBJ1-2, with a possible D match to TRBD1 (6 bases). Germline assignment: CDR1 SGHDT and CDR2 YYEEEE. The V end lost 4 bases, the J end lost 5 bases, and 15 bases lay between the germline ends. The CDR3 consists of 14 residues. This CDR3 is CASSRGGVTYGYTF. The DNA of the CDR3 is TGTGCCAGCAGCAGGGGGGGGGTGACTTATGGCTACACCTTC. Full variable domain (remainder filled in from reference TRBV5-6 and TRBJ1-2): DAGVTQSPTHLIKTRGQQVTLRCSPKSGHDTVSWYQQALGQGPQFIFQYYEEEERQRGNFPDRFSGHQFPNYSSELNVNALLLGDSALYLCASSRGGVTYGYTFGSGTRLTVV.

This clonotype was counted many times. This chain joins TRBV28 and TRBJ2-7; tentatively, D is TRBD1 (6 bases). The ends were cut back, 4 bases at V and 7 bases at J, with 17 bases in the middle. Germline CDR1 is MDHEN and CDR2 is SYDVKM. The CDR3 totals 14 residues. In DNA, the CDR3 is TGTGCCAGCAGTTCCCTAGGGGGAGTAAGTGAGCAGTACTTC. It encodes CASSSLGGVSEQYF.

The V and J genes are TRBV4-1 and TRBJ1-1; 7 bases agree with TRBD1. From germline, CDR1 is MGHRA and CDR2 YSYEKL. CDR3 length equals 18 residues. J lost 0 bases, V lost 4 bases, and 14 bases had no gene match. Written as DNA, the CDR3 is TGCGCCAGCAGCCGGACGACAGGGTTGATGGGGATGAACACTGAAGCTTTCTTT. As protein: CASSRTTGLMGMNTEAFF.

There are many counts of this clonotype. The chain recombines TRBV7-2 with TRBJ2-7, with 13 bases aligning to TRBD2. CDR1 is SGHTA and CDR2 is FQGNSA in the germline V gene. J gave up 5 bases and V 4 bases, and 8 bases lay outside the gene matches. This CDR3 is built from 16 residues. The CDR3 here is CASSSPLTSGRHEQYF. CDR3 in DNA: TGTGCCAGCAGCTCCCCCCTGACTAGCGGGAGGCACGAGCAGTACTTC.

This clonotype came up many times. CDR3 loop: CASSQEGLRGSYEQYF. The CDR3, as DNA: TGCGCCAGCAGCCAAGAGGGCCTACGGGGTTCCTACGAGCAGTACTTC. This chain joins TRBV4-3 and TRBJ2-7, with D perhaps matching TRBD2 (5 bases). This CDR3 has 16 residues. Germline loops: CDR1 LGHNA, CDR2 YSLEER. Trimming stripped 0 bases from V and 1 base from J, with 13 bases between.

This clonotype was counted many times. The genes are TRBV9 and TRBJ2-1, with D perhaps TRBD1 (5 bases). The CDR3 spans 16 residues. The V end lost 0 bases, the J end lost 4 bases, and 14 bases lay between the germline ends. CDR1 SGDLS and CDR2 YYNGEE come from the germline V gene. The chain's CDR3 is CASSVVGEVVYNEQFF. CDR3 bases: TGTGCCAGCAGCGTAGTAGGGGAAGTAGTATACAATGAGCAGTTCTTC.

This clonotype is medium-sized (0.01 to 0.1%) by share. The V gene is TRBV20-1, the J gene TRBJ2-5; no firm D call. The CDR3 covers 12 residues. The germline V gene encodes CDR1 DFQATT and CDR2 SNEGSKA (reference sequence). V lost 2 bases and J lost 2, with 6 bases in between. CDR3 amino acids: CSARHGQETQYF. In nucleotides, the CDR3 is TGCAGTGCTAGACACGGTCAAGAGACCCAGTACTTC.

The table lists this clonotype with many counts. The rearrangement links TRBV4-3 to TRBJ2-7; no firm D call. The CDR3 totals 15 residues. V lost 1 base to trimming and J lost 2 bases, with 12 bases between them. Germline CDR1 and CDR2: LGHNA and YSLEER. CDR3 sequence reads: CASSQGPVSAYEQYF. CDR3 DNA sequence: TGCGCCAGCAGCCAAGGACCCGTGAGCGCCTACGAGCAGTACTTC.

This clonotype was counted ten times or more. Mismatch with germline at one junction end may stem from a read error. The gene calls are TRBV7-7 and TRBJ2-5; the D is unclear. Germline CDR1 reads SSHAT; CDR2 reads FNYEAQ (reference sequence). The CDR3 loop spans 13 amino acids. Here the CDR3 DNA reads TGTGCTAGCAGCTTAGATCGTTTGGAGACCCAGTACTTC. Amino acid sequence: CASSLDRLETQYF. Supplemented by reference TRBV7-7 and TRBJ2-5, the full variable domain reads GAGVSQSPRYKVTKRGQDVTLRCDPISSHATLYWYQQALGQGPEFLTYFNYEAQPDKSGLPSDRFSAERPEGSISTLTIQRTEQRDSAMYRCASSLDRLETQYFGPGTRLLVL.

Relative to its sample, this clonotype is medium-sized. The rearrangement uses TRBV7-2 and TRBJ2-1; 7 nucleotides agree with TRBD2. Germline V lookup: CDR1 SGHTA, CDR2 FQGNSA. The CDR3 runs 16 residues. V trimming: 1 base; J trimming: 4 bases; junction bases outside the gene matches: 7. The CDR3 region has the DNA TGTGCCAGCAGCTTAGTAGTGTCTAGCGGATACAATGAGCAGTTCTTC. It is translated as CASSLVVSSGYNEQFF.

This clonotype is medium-sized in the sample. The chain is built from TRBV18 and TRBJ2-2; D unresolved. Trimming stripped 8 bases from V and 0 bases from J, with 7 bases between. CDR3 length: 13 residues. The germline V gene has CDR1 KGHSH and CDR2 LQKENI. CDR3 sequence reads: CASPDANTGELFF. The CDR3 bases are TGTGCCAGCCCGGACGCGAACACCGGGGAGCTGTTTTTT.

This clonotype was seen ten or more times. The rearrangement uses TRBV13 and TRBJ2-6; TRBD2 might be the D (6 bases). Deletions cut 4 bases from V and 0 bases from J, with 19 bases between. CDR3 length: 19 amino acids. From germline, CDR1 is PRHDT and CDR2 FYEKMQ (reference sequence). The CDR3 sequence: CASSSTGTDYHSGANVLTF. DNA of the CDR3: TGTGCCAGCAGCTCTACCGGGACTGACTATCACTCTGGGGCCAACGTCCTGACTTTC.

This clonotype was seen repeatedly, ten times or more. V and J are TRBV20-1 and TRBJ1-1; D is possibly TRBD1 (6 bases). From germline, CDR1 is DFQATT and CDR2 SNEGSKA (reference sequence). Between the trimmed V and J ends, which lost 7 bases and 1 base, there was a span of 13 bases. The CDR3 runs 13 residues. Written as DNA, the CDR3 is TGCAGTGTTACTGGGACACCGAACACTGAAGCTTTCTTT. It yields the protein CSVTGTPNTEAFF.

In this sample, this clonotype is medium-sized. The J gene is TRBJ1-2, the V gene TRBV5-5; D may be TRBD1 (6 bases). Trimming stripped 4 bases from V and 8 bases from J, with 24 bases between. Germline-derived CDR1 and CDR2 are SGHKS and YYEKEE (reference sequence). The length of the CDR3 is 16 residues. The CDR3: CASSPAWGAPNSGYTF. DNA for the CDR3: TGTGCCAGCAGCCCCGCGTGGGGGGCGCCGAACTCAGGCTACACCTTC.

This clonotype is medium-sized in the sample. V usage is TRBV15 and J usage is TRBJ2-1, with D unresolved. In germline, CDR1 is LNHNV, CDR2 YYDKDF (reference sequence). V gave up 1 base and J gave up 6 bases, with 10 bases separating them. The CDR3 runs 14 residues. Here the CDR3 reads CATSRVGQFNEQFF. The CDR3 DNA follows: TGTGCCACCAGCAGAGTTGGGCAGTTCAATGAGCAGTTCTTC.

There are many counts of this clonotype. V gene TRBV6-2 or TRBV6-3 combines with J gene TRBJ1-2; tentative D call: TRBD1 (6 bases). The CDR3 is 14 residues long. The V and J ends lost 2 bases and 7 bases respectively, with 14 bases between them. Per the germline V gene, CDR1 is MNHEY and CDR2 is SVGEGT. This CDR3 is CASSYQDSRRGYTF. As DNA, the CDR3 is TGTGCCAGCAGTTACCAGGACAGCCGTCGTGGCTACACCTTC.

The table lists this clonotype with many counts. The V call is TRBV20-1, the J call TRBJ2-1; 13 nucleotides line up with TRBD2. CDR1 and CDR2 from the germline V gene are DFQATT and SNEGSKA (reference sequence). V lost 4 bases and J lost 6; bases outside the gene matches: 6. This CDR3 is 15 amino acids long. CDR3 amino acids: CSATGTSGTVNEQFF. For the CDR3, the DNA is TGCAGTGCTACAGGGACTAGCGGGACGGTCAATGAGCAGTTCTTC.

Many counts were recorded for this clonotype. The CDR3 loop is CASSSGQPQHF. CDR3 nucleotides: TGTGCCAGCAGTTCGGGTCAGCCCCAGCATTTT. V and J are TRBV6-6 and TRBJ1-5; D remains unclear. Germline V gene sequence: CDR1 MNHNY, CDR2 SVGAGI (reference sequence). The CDR3 covers 11 residues. V lost 4 bases and J lost 6, with 4 bases in between.

There are many counts of this clonotype. The chain combines TRBV10-2 with TRBJ2-3, with 9 bases identical to TRBD2. The CDR3 consists of 14 residues. The trim removed 3 bases at V and 4 bases at J, leaving 2 bases unmatched. Germline CDR1 WSHSY, CDR2 SAAADI. The CDR3 DNA reads as TGCGCCAGCAGTGAAACTAGCGGGTCAGATACGCAGTATTTT. Amino acid sequence: CASSETSGSDTQYF.

This sequence joins TRBV4-2 and TRBJ2-7, with D uncertain. The V end lost 4 bases, the J end lost 3 bases, and 10 bases lay between the germline ends. The germline V gene has CDR1 LGHNA and CDR2 YNFKEQ. The CDR3 is made up of 13 amino acids. The CDR3 is CASSLGLLYEQYF. As DNA, the CDR3 is TGTGCCAGCAGCCTCGGGCTCCTCTACGAGCAGTACTTC.